The clone carrying this T cell receptor beta chain was picked up many times. The data derive from a study of T cells in Graves' hyperthyroidism and ophthalmopathy. Investigators excluded patients with uncontrolled infection, other autoimmune disease, pregnancy or lactation. A sample of blood taken at first hyperthyroidism diagnosis preceded any ophthalmopathy symptoms. Using about 10 ml of fresh peripheral blood, PBMCs were prepared. Amplification yielded TCR beta CDR3 regions, with RNA transcripts as the source. During a first-round RT-PCR of the TCR CDR3, the HTBI primer set was used. TCRdb passed the multiplex PCR reads through MiXCR, listing each CDR3 protein once. Altogether 30,000 to 40,000 distinct CDR3 sequences are present, less than 50% being singletons, with the ten largest covering approximately 6.2%. The germline V gene has CDR1 LGHDT and CDR2 YNNKEL (reference sequence). V shed 0 bases and J shed 7 bases, with 13 bases lying between them. This CDR3 has 15 amino acids.

The origin of this receptor is a woman in her forties or fifties with Graves' hyperthyroidism that later progressed to Graves' ophthalmopathy. V gene TRBV3-1 combines with J gene TRBJ1-5, with D possibly matching TRBD1 (5 bases). The sample comprised blood. DNA for the CDR3: TGTGCCAGCAGCCAAGATCTGGGGGTCCGACAGCCCCAGCATTTT. Amino acids: CASSQDLGVRQPQHF.